This T cell receptor (beta chain) was identified in a study of T cells in localized non-small cell lung cancer. With regard to this clone: As yet, its antigen is unknown.

Here immunoSEQ multiplex PCR was the method, and the copy in TCRdb shows in-frame clones only, minus some. The data contain about 28,000 clones, about 80% of them singletons. Overall study results and limits: A raised T cell density in blood coincided with lengthier overall survival. Out of the top 100 tumor clones, a median around 57 were seen in adjacent lung. Exceeding tumor, uninvolved adjacent lung had the highest T cell clonality. It remains possible that heterogeneity exists, since only one tumor region was sequenced.

The specimen comprised peripheral blood mononuclear cells, sampled before any cancer treatment. This clonotype originated in a man between 35 and 75 years old with stage III lung adenocarcinoma.

The CDR3 loop is CASSEFTNEKLFF. CDR3 DNA: TGCGCCAGCAGTGAATTTACTAATGAAAAACTGTTTTTT. V is TRBV10-2 and J is TRBJ1-4; D is unclear. Germline loops: CDR1 WSHSY, CDR2 SAAADI. V dropped 3 bases and J dropped 2 bases, with 4 bases sitting between them. The CDR3 runs to 13 residues.